The entry that follows covers one TCR beta chain sequence. No antigen is known for it. With V trimmed by 8 bases and J by 8 bases, 8 bases remained unmatched. The CDR3 contains 14 residues. Germline CDR1 SNHLY, CDR2 FYNNEI. Absence of ophthalmopathy progression within 18 months defined stable Graves' hyperthyroidism. For the diagnoses, clinical symptoms, serum thyroxine and TRAb, thyroid ultrasound and orbital computed tomography were used. Authors of the study amplified TCR beta CDR3 regions from RNA transcripts. TCR CDR3 regions were first amplified by RT-PCR with HTBI primers. TCRdb itself ran the multiplex PCR reads through MiXCR, one entry per CDR3 protein. This table holds hundreds of thousands of distinct CDR3 sequences, over 35% found once. This entry comes from a study of T cells in Graves' hyperthyroidism and ophthalmopathy. Study-level points and caveats: Blood also carried most thyroid clonotypes expanded above 0.001. The model foresaw ophthalmopathy a median around 6 months prior to onset.

Material for sequencing was blood. The TCR originated in a man younger than 35 with Graves' hyperthyroidism. The rearrangement joins TRBV2 to TRBJ1-6; TRBD1 agrees at 8 bases. The CDR3 protein is CASSGGRGDSPLHF. The DNA for the CDR3 is TGTGCCAGCTCAGGGGGCCGCGGTGATTCACCCCTCCACTTT. The variable domain in full, completed from reference TRBV2 and TRBJ1-6, reads EPEVTQTPSHQVTQMGQEVILRCVPISNHLYFYWYRQILGQKVEFLVSFYNNEISEKSEIFDDQFSVERPDGSNFTLKIRSTKLEDSAMYFCASSGGRGDSPLHFGNGTRLTVT.